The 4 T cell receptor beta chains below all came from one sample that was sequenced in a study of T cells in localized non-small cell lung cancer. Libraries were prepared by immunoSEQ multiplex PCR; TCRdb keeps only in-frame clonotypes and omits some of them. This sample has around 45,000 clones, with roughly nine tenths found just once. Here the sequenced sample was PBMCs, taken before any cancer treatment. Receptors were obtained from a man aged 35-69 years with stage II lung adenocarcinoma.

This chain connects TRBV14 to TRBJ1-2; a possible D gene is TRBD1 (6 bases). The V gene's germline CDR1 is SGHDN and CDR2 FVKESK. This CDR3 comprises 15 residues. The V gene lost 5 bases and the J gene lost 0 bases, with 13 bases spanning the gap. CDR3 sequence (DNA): TGTGCCAGCAGCGTACAGGGTGCAGCTAACTATGGCTACACCTTC. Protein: CASSVQGAANYGYTF.

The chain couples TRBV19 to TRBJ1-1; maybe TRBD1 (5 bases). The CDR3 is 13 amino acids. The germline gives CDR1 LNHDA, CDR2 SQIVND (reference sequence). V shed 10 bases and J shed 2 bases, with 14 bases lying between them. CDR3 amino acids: CATQGGANTEAFF. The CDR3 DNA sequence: TGTGCCACCCAGGGTGGGGCTAACACTGAAGCTTTCTTT.

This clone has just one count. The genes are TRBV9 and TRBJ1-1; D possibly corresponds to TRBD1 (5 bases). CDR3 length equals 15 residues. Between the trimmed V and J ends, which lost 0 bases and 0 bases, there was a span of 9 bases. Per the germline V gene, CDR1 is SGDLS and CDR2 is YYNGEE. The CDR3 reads CASSVDQGMNTEAFF. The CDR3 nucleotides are TGTGCCAGCAGCGTAGATCAGGGCATGAACACTGAAGCTTTCTTT. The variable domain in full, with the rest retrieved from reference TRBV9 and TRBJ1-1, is DSGVTQTPKHLITATGQRVTLRCSPRSGDLSVYWYQQSLDQGLQFLIQYYNGEERAKGNILERFSAQQFPDLHSELNLSSLELGDSALYFCASSVDQGMNTEAFFGQGTRLTVV.

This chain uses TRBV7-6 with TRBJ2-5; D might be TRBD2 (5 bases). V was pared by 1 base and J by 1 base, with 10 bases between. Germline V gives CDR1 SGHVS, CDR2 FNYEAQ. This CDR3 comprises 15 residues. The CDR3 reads CASSLVGVSQETQYF. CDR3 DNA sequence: TGTGCCAGCAGCTTAGTCGGGGTCAGCCAAGAGACCCAGTACTTC.